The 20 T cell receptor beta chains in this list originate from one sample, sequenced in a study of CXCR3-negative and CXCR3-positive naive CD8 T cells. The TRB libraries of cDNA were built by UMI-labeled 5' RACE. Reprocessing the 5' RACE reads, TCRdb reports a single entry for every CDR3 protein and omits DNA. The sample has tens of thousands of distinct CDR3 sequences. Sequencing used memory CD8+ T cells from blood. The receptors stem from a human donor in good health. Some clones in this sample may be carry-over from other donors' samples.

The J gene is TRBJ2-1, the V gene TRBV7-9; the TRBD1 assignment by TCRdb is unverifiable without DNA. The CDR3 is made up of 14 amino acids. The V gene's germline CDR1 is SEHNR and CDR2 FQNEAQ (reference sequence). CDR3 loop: CASSLGDSNNEQFF.

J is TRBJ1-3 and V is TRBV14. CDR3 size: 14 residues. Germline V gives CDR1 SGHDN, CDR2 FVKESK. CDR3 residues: CASSQVLAGDTIYF. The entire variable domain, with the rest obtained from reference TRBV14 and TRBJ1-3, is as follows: EAGVTQFPSHSVIEKGQTVTLRCDPISGHDNLYWYRRVMGKEIKFLLHFVKESKQDESGMPNNRFLAERTGGTYSTLKVQPAELEDSGVYFCASSQVLAGDTIYFGEGSWLTVV.

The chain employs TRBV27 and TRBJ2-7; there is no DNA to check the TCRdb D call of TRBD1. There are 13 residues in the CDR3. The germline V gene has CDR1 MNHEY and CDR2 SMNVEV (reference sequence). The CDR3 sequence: CASSLRQGYEQYF.

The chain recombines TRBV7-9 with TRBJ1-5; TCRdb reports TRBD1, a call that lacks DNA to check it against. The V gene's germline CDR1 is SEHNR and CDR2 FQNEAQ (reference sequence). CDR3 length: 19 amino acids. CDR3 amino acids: CASSFHVGTEGKSNQPQHF.

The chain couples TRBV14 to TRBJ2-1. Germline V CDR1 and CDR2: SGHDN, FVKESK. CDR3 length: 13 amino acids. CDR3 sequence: CASSPRFYNEQFF.

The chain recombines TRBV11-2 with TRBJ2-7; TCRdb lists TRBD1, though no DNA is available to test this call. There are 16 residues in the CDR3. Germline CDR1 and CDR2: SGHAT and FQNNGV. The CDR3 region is CASTPGRVGPSREQYF. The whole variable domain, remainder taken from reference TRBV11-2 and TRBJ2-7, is EAGVAQSPRYKIIEKRQSVAFWCNPISGHATLYWYQQILGQGPKLLIQFQNNGVVDDSQLPKDRFSAERLKGVDSTLKIQPAKLEDSAVYLCASTPGRVGPSREQYFGPGTRLTVT.

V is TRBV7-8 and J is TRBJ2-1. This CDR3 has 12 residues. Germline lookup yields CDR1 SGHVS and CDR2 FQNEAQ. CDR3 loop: CASSLRFDEQFF.

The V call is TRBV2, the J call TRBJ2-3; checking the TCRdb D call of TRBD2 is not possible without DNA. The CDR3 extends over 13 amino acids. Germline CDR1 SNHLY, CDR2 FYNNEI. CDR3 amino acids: CASTSGGTDTQYF.

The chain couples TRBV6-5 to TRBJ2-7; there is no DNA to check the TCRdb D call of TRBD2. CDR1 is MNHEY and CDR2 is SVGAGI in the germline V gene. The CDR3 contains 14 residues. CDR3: CASSSTAGVGEQYF.

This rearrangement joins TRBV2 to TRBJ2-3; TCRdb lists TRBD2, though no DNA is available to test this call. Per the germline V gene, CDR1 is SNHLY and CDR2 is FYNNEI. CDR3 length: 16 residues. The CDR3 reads CASRRPGTSGSDTQYF. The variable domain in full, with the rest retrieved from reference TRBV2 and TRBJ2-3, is EPEVTQTPSHQVTQMGQEVILRCVPISNHLYFYWYRQILGQKVEFLVSFYNNEISEKSEIFDDQFSVERPDGSNFTLKIRSTKLEDSAMYFCASRRPGTSGSDTQYFGPGTRLTVL.

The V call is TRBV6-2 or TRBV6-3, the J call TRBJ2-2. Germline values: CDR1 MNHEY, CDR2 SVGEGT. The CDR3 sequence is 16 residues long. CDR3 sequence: CASYSTGPANTGELFF.

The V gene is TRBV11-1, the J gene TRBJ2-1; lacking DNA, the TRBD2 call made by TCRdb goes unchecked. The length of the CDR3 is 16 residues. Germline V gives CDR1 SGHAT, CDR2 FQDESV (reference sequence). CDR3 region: CASSYIAGGSYNEQFF.

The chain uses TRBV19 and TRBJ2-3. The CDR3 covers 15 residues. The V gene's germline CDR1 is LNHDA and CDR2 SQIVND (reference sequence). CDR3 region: CASSIELGLLDTQYF.

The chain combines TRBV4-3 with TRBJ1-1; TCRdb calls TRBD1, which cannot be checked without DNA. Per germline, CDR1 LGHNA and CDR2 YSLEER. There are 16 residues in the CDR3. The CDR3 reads CASSQDEGGGGSEAFF.

The CDR3 region is CSARDPRATGELFF. The chain has TRBV20-1 and TRBJ2-2; TCRdb lists TRBD1, though no DNA is available to test this call. From germline, CDR1 is DFQATT and CDR2 SNEGSKA (reference sequence). CDR3 size: 14 residues.

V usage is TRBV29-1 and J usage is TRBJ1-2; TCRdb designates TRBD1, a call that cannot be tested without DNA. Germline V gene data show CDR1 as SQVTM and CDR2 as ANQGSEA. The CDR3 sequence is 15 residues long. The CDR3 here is CSVEDSGRGYSGYTF.

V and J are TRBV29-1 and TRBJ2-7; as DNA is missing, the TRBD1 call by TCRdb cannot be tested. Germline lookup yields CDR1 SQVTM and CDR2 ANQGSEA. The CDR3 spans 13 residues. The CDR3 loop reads CSAGDVGSYEQYF.

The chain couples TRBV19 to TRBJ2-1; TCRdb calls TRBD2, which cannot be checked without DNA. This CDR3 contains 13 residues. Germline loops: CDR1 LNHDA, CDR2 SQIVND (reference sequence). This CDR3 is CASSVLAYNEQFF.

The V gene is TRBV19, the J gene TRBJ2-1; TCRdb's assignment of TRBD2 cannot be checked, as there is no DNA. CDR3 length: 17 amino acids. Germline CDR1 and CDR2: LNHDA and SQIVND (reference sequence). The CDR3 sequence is CASSTTSGGASYNEQFF.

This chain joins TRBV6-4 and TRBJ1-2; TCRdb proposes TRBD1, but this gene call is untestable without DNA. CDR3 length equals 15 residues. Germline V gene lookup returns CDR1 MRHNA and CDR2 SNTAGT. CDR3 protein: CASSRTGTGAYGYTF.